The present T cell receptor (beta chain) was sequenced within a study of memory CD4+ T cells and cytomegalovirus serostatus. The method was immunoSEQ multiplex PCR; TCRdb's version includes in-frame clones alone and lacks a portion of them. The sample consists of approximately 47,000 clones, roughly 80% of them appearing once. From germline, CDR1 is SGHRS and CDR2 YFSETQ. The CDR3 length is 16 residues. V gave up 6 bases and J gave up 0 bases, with 13 bases separating them. The sort gate was single viable CD3+CD4+CD8-CD45RO+ cells for memory CD4+ T cells. The V gene is TRBV5-1, the J gene TRBJ2-6; D is possibly TRBD2 (6 bases). Input material: memory CD4+ T cells from blood. This receptor was identified in an adult in good health and CMV-seronegative. As DNA, the CDR3 is TGCGCCAGCACGGGGAGACTAGACTCTGGGGCCAACGTCCTGACTTTC. Translated: CASTGRLDSGANVLTF.